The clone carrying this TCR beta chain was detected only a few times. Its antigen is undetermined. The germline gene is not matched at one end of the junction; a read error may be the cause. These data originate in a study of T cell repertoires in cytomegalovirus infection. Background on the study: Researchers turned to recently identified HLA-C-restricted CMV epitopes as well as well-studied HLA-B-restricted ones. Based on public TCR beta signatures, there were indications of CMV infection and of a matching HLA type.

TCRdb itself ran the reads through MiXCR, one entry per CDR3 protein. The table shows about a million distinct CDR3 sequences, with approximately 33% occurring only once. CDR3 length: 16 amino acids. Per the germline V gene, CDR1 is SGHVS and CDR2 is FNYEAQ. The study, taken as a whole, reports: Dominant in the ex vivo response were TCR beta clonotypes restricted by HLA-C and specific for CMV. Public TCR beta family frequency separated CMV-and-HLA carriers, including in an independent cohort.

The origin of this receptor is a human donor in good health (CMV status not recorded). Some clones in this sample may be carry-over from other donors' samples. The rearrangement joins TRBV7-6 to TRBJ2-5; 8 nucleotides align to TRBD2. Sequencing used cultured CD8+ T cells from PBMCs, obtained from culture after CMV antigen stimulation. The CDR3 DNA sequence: TGTGCTAGCAGCTTACGGCCTAGCGGGTTCCAAGAGACCCAGTACTTC. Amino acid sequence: CASSLRPSGFQETQYF. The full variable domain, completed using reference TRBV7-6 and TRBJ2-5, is GAGVSQSPRYKVTKRGQDVALRCDPISGHVSLYWYRQALGQGPEFLTYFNYEAQQDKSGLPNDRFSAERPEGSISTLTIQRTEQRDSAMYRCASSLRPSGFQETQYFGPGTRLLVL.